This record looks at one TCR beta chain sequence and its context. The sample carries other DNA sequences with the same CDR3. The data were taken from a study of blood T cell repertoires in COVID-19. Authors' processing steps: Nucleated cell number was recorded as an estimate derived from reference gene primer amplification. Sequenced by immunoSEQ multiplex PCR; TCRdb stores in-frame clones only, minus some. The DNA gave D and trimming, while V, J and clone size come from that table. The table lists about 75,000 clones, around 89% of them singletons. The CDR3 is made up of 14 amino acids. Germline values: CDR1 LGHDT, CDR2 YNNKEL (reference sequence). V lost 4 bases, J lost 5 bases, and 4 bases stayed unmatched.

V and J are TRBV3-1 (or the pseudogene TRBV3-2) and TRBJ1-2; the match to TRBD1 covers 10 bases. The TCR comes from a human donor in a cohort sampled during active COVID-19. Sequencing was performed on peripheral blood. Here the CDR3 DNA reads TGTGCCAGCAGCCTAGGACAGGGGGTTTATGGCTACACCTTC. Amino acid sequence: CASSLGQGVYGYTF.